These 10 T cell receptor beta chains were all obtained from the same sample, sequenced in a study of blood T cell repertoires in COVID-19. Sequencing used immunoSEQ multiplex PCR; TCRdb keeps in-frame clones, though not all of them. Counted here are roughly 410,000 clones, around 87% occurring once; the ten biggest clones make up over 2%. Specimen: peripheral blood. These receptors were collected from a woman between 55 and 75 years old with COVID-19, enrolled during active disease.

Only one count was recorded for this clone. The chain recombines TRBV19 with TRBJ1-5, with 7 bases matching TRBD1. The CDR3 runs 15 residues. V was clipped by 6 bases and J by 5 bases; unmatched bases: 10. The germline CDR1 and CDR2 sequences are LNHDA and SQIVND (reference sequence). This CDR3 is CASSTPGRGHQPQHF. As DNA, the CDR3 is TGTGCCAGTAGCACCCCGGGTAGGGGGCATCAGCCCCAGCATTTT.

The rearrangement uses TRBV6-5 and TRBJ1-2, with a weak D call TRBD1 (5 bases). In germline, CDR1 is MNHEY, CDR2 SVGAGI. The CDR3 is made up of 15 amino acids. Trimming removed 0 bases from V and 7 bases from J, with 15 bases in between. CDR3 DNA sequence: TGTGCCAGCAGTTACTCCAGCCTCCGGGGGTCTGGCTACACCTTC. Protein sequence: CASSYSSLRGSGYTF.

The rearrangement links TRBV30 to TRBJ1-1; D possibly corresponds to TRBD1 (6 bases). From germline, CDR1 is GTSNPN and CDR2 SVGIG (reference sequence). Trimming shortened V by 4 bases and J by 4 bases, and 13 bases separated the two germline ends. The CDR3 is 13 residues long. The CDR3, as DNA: TGTGCCTGGACACAGGGAAGTCGCACTGAAGCTTTCTTT. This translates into CAWTQGSRTEAFF. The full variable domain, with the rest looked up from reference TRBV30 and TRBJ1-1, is SQTIHQWPATLVQPVGSPLSLECTVEGTSNPNLYWYRQAAGRGLQLLFYSVGIGQISSEVPQNLSASRPQDRQFILSSKKLLLSDSGFYLCAWTQGSRTEAFFGQGTRLTVV.

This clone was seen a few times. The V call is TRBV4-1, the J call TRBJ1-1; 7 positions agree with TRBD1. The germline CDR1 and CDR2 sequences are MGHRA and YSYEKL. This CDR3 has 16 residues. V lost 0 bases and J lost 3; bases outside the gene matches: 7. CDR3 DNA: TGCGCCAGCAGCCAAGAGGGGTACAGGGGTGACACTGAAGCTTTCTTT. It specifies CASSQEGYRGDTEAFF.

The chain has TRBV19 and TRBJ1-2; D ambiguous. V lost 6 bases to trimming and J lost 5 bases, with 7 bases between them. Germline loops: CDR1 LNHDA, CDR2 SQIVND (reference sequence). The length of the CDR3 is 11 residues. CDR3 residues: CASRVGYGYTF. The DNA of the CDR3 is TGTGCCAGTAGGGTCGGGTATGGCTACACCTTC.

The DNA of the CDR3 is TGTGCCAGCAGCCCCGGGGAAGGGGGCACCTATGGCTACACCTTC. Translation: CASSPGEGGTYGYTF. The chain joins TRBV16 to TRBJ1-2, with 7 nucleotides matching TRBD1. The V segment lost 4 bases and the J segment 4 bases; nucleotides outside the gene matches: 9. Germline values: CDR1 KGHSY, CDR2 FQNENV. CDR3 length equals 15 residues. The full variable domain, completed using reference TRBV16 and TRBJ1-2, is GEEVAQTPKHLVRGEGQKAKLYCAPIKGHSYVFWYQQVLKNEFKFLISFQNENVFDETGMPKERFSAKCLPNSPCSLEIQATKLEDSAVYFCASSPGEGGTYGYTFGSGTRLTVV.

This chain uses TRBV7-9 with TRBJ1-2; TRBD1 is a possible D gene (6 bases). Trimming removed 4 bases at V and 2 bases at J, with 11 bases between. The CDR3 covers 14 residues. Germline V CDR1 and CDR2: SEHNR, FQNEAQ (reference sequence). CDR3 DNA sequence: TGTGCCAGCAGCTCGGTGGACAGAAACTATGGCTACACCTTC. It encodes CASSSVDRNYGYTF.

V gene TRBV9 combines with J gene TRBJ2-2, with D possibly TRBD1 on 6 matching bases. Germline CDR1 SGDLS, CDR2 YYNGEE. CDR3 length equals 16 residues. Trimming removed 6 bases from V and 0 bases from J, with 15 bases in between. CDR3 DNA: TGTGCCAGCACCCCGAGGTCAGGGGCGAACACCGGGGAGCTGTTTTTT. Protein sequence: CASTPRSGANTGELFF. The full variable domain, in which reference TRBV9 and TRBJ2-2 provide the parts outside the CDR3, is DSGVTQTPKHLITATGQRVTLRCSPRSGDLSVYWYQQSLDQGLQFLIQYYNGEERAKGNILERFSAQQFPDLHSELNLSSLELGDSALYFCASTPRSGANTGELFFGEGSRLTVL.

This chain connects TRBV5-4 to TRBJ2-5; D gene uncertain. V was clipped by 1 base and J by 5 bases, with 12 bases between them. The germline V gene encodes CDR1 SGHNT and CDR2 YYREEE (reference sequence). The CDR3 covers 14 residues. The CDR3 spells CASSLLASGETQYF. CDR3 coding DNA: TGTGCCAGCAGCTTGTTGGCCTCCGGGGAGACCCAGTACTTC.

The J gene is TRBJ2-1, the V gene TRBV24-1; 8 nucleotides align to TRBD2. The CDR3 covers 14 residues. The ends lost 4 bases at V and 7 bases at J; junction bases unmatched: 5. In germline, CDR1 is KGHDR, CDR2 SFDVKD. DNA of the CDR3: TGTGCCACCAGTGAAGCGGGGGCAACGAATGAGCAGTTCTTC. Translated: CATSEAGATNEQFF.